The clone carrying this T cell receptor (beta chain) came up once. Its target is unknown. TCRdb's table, derived via immunoSEQ multiplex PCR, lists solely in-frame clones and lacks some. The profile shows fewer than 130,000 clones, roughly 91% of them singletons. V shed 5 bases and J shed 13 bases, with 17 bases lying between them. The germline V gene has CDR1 SGHTA and CDR2 FQGNSA. This CDR3 is built from 13 residues. This sample was taken from a study of identifying expanded T cells in peripheral blood. The study, taken as a whole, reports: Variance in clone template counts between roughly 2-week samples significantly increased with total template count across all healthy donors.

V usage is TRBV7-2 and J usage is TRBJ1-4, with D perhaps TRBD1 (5 bases). The sequenced sample was blood. The sequence derives from a person aged 18 to 70 in good health. CDR3 loop: CASSVGLTQGLFF. The CDR3 DNA is TGTGCCAGCAGCGTGGGACTCACCCAGGGACTGTTTTTT.